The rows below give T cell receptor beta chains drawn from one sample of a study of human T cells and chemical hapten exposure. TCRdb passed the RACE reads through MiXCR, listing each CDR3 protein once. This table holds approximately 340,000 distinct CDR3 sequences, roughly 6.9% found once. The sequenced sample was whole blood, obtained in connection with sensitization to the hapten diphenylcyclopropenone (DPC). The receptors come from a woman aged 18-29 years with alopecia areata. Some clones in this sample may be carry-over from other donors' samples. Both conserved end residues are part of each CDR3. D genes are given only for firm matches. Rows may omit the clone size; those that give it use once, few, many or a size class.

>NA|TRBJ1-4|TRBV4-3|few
TGCGCCAGCAGCCAAGAGGTATTCGTGGGAAAACTGTTTTTT
CASSQEVFVGKLFF
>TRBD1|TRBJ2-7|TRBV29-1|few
TGCAGCGTTGGGGACAGTCCTACCTACGAGCAGTACTTC
CSVGDSPTYEQYF
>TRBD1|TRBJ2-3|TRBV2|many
TGTGCCAGCACCGAGGGGGCCAACACAGATACGCAGTATTTT
CASTEGANTDTQYF
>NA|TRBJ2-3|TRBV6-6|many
TGTGCCAGCAGTTACGTGGGGGGATCCACAGATACGCAGTATTTT
CASSYVGGSTDTQYF
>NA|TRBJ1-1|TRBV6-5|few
TGTGCCAGCAGTTCCCGCGACACGAACACTGAAGCTTTCTTT
CASSSRDTNTEAFF
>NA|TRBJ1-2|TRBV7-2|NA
TGTGCCAGCAGCTTAGGTATTACCGGATTCTATGGCTACACCTTC
CASSLGITGFYGYTF
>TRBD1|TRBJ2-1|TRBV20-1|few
TGCAGTGCTAGTGGTTTACCGGGACAGGGGGCCGATTCCTACAATGAGCAGTTCTTC
CSASGLPGQGADSYNEQFF
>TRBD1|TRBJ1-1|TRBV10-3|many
TGTGCCATCAGCCCACAGGGGGGGCCCACTGAAGCTTTCTTT
CAISPQGGPTEAFF
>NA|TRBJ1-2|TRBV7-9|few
TGTGCCAGCAGCTTTACAGGGTACCATGGCTACACCTTC
CASSFTGYHGYTF
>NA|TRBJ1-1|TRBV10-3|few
TGTGCCATCAGTGAACGGGGGCAGGGAGAAGCTTTCTTT
CAISERGQGEAFF
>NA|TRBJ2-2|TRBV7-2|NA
TGTGCCAGCAGCTTCTCTCGCAATTCGAACACCGGGGAGCTGTTTTTT
CASSFSRNSNTGELFF
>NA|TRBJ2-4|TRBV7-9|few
TGTGCCAGCAGCTTGGGGGCCTTAGCCAAAAACATTCAGTACTTC
CASSLGALAKNIQYF
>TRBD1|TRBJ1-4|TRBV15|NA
TGTGCCACCAGCATGGACAGGGAGGGGAGTGCTGAAAAACTGTTTTTT
CATSMDREGSAEKLFF
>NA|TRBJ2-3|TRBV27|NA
TGTGCCAGCAGCGGGACGGGGGGCGCAGCAGATACGCAGTATTTT
CASSGTGGAADTQYF
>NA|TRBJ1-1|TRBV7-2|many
TGTGCCAGCAGCTACGGGACATTAATAAGGGGGACTGAAGCTTTCTTT
CASSYGTLIRGTEAFF
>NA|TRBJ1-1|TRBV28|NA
TGTGCCAGCAGTCCGTACAGCCCTGAAGCTTTCTTT
CASSPYSPEAFF
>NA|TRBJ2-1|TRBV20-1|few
TGCAGTGCTAGAGTATTCGAGAGCGGTGAGCAGTTCTTC
CSARVFESGEQFF
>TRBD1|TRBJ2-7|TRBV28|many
TGTGCCAGCAGGACTCGGGACAGGGCGCCGGTGGGCGAGCAGTACTTC
CASRTRDRAPVGEQYF
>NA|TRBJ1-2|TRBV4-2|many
TGTGCCAGCAGCCAAGAGGACAACAGCTACACCTTC
CASSQEDNSYTF
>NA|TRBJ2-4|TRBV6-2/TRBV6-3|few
TGTGCCAGCAGTTACAGAGGTACGCACATTCAGTACTTC
CASSYRGTHIQYF
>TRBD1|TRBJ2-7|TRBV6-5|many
TGTGCCAGCAGTCCCGGGACAGGGGTCTACGAGCAGTACTTC
CASSPGTGVYEQYF
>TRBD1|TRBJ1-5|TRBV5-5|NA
TGTGCCAGCAGCCTACAGACAGGGCCTTCGACCCAGCATTTT
CASSLQTGPSTQHF
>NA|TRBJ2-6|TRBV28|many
TGTGCCAGCAACTCTGGGGCCAACGTCCTGACTTTC
CASNSGANVLTF
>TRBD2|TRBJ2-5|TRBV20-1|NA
TGCAGTGCCATACTAGCGGGGGGGACCCGGACCCAGTACTTC
CSAILAGGTRTQYF
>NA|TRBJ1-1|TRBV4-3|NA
TGCGCCAGCAGCCAAGAGCCTCAGGGGAGCACTGAAGCTTTCTTT
CASSQEPQGSTEAFF
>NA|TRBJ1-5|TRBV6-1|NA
TGTGCCGGATCGAGTTTAGGTCAGCCCCAGCATTTT
CAGSSLGQPQHF
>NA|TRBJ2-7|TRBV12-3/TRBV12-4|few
TGTGCCAGCAGTTTAGAGGGGGTATATTACGAGCAGTACTTC
CASSLEGVYYEQYF
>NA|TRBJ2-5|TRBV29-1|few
TGCAGCGTCGAAGCGGGTGGGGAAGAGACCCAGTACTTC
CSVEAGGEETQYF
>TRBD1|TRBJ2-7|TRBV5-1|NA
TGCGCCAGCAGCTTGCTCAGACCCGGATGGGACAGTTCCTACGAGCAGTACTTC
CASSLLRPGWDSSYEQYF
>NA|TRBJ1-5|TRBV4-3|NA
TGCGCCAGCAGCCAAGATAGATACAGCAATCAGCCCCAGCATTTT
CASSQDRYSNQPQHF
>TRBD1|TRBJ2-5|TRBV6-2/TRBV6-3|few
TGTGCCAGCAGTTCGACAGGGAACGAAGAGACCCAGTACTTC
CASSSTGNEETQYF
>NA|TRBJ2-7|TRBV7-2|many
TGTGCCAGCAGCTTACTTCGGGGGTCCTACGAGCAGTACTTC
CASSLLRGSYEQYF
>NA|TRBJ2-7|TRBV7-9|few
TGTGCCAGCAGCACAGCCACCTACGAGCAGTACTTC
CASSTATYEQYF
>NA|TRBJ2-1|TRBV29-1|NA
TGCAGCGTTTCTCCCTACAATGAGCAGTTCTTC
CSVSPYNEQFF
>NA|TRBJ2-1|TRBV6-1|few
TGTGCCCCCCACGCAGGGGCACTCGGTGTGAATGAGCAGTTCTTC
CAPHAGALGVNEQFF
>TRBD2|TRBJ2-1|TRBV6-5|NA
TGTGCCAGCAGTCCTCTAGCGGGGGGGCCGGATGAGCAGTTCTTC
CASSPLAGGPDEQFF
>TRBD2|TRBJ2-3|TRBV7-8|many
TGTGCCAGCAGCTTAGGGTTCCTAGCGGGGGCCCCAGATACGCAGTATTTT
CASSLGFLAGAPDTQYF
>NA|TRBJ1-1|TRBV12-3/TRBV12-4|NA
TGTGCCAGCAGTTTAGCGAGGCACCAAGGGGACACTGAAGCTTTCTTT
CASSLARHQGDTEAFF
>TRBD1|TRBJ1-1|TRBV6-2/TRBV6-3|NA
TGTGCCAGCAGTTACCCGCGACAGGGACGCACTGAAGCTTTCTTT
CASSYPRQGRTEAFF
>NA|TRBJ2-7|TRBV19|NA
TGTGCCAGTAGTTCGGCAGGGAGACCTCCCTACGAGCAGTACTTC
CASSSAGRPPYEQYF
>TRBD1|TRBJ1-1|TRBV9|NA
TGTGCCAGCAGCGTAGTACAGGGGACTGAAGCTTTCTTT
CASSVVQGTEAFF
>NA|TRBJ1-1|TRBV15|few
TGTGCCACCAGCAGAGATTTGCGAGGGAGCACTGAAGCTTTCTTT
CATSRDLRGSTEAFF
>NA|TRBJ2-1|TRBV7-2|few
TGTGCCAGCACCCTTACAGGGAGCAATGAGCAGTTCTTC
CASTLTGSNEQFF
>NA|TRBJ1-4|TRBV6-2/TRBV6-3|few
TGTGCCAGCAGAGGCGGACAGTCTTATGAAAAACTGTTTTTT
CASRGGQSYEKLFF
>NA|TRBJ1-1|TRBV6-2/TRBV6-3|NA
TGTGCAGGAGGAGGAGCGAACACTGAAGCTTTCTTT
CAGGGANTEAFF
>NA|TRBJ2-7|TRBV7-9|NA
TGTGCCAGCAGCCCCCAGAACAGGGTTGCCCACGAGCAGTACTTC
CASSPQNRVAHEQYF
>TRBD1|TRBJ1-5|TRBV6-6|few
TGTGCCAGCAGTTGGGGACAGGGGAACAATCAGCCCCAGCATTTT
CASSWGQGNNQPQHF
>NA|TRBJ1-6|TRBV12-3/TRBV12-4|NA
TGTGCCAGCAGTTGGGGTCGGGTTAATTCACCCCTCCACTTT
CASSWGRVNSPLHF
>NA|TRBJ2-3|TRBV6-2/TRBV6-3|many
TGTGCCAGCGCACGGATGGTTACGCAGTATTTT
CASARMVTQYF
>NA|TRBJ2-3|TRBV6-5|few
TGTGCCAGCAGTCCCTTCGACACGGCCGCAGATACGCAGTATTTT
CASSPFDTAADTQYF
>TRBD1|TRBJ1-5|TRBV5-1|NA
TGCGCCAGCAGCTTGGTCTGGACAGGGGAGGAAGGTCAGCCCCAGCATTTT
CASSLVWTGEEGQPQHF
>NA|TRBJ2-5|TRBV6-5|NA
TGTGCCAGCAGTTACACAGCCGGCCCCCAAGAGACCCAGTACTTC
CASSYTAGPQETQYF
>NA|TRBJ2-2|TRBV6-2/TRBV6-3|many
TGTGCCAGCAGGCCCACTAGAGACACCGGGGAGCTGTTTTTT
CASRPTRDTGELFF
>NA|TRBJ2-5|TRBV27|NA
TGTGCCAGCTCAACCTGGGCCCAAGAGACCCAGTACTTC
CASSTWAQETQYF
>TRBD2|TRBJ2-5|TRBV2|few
TGTGCCAGCTGCGGACTAGCGTTAGAGACCCAGTACTTC
CASCGLALETQYF
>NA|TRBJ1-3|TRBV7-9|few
TGTGCCAGCAGCTCACTACGAGGGCTCAATTCTGGAAACACCATATATTTT
CASSSLRGLNSGNTIYF
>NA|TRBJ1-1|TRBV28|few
TGTGCCAGCAGTTCGGCAGGATGGCTGTCAGAGGGCCTGAACACTGAAGCTTTCTTT
CASSSAGWLSEGLNTEAFF
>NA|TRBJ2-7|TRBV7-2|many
TGTGCCAGCAGCAGTCGGGATCCAACCAGAGCCTACGAGCAGTACTTC
CASSSRDPTRAYEQYF
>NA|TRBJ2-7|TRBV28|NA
TGTGCCAGTGAAGGGGGGGGTGAGCAGTACTTC
CASEGGGEQYF
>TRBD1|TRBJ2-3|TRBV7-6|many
TGTGCCAGCAGCCCTATAAGACAGGGGGACACAGATACGCAGTATTTT
CASSPIRQGDTDTQYF